This T cell receptor beta chain was captured in a study of cytomegalovirus exposure and HLA in healthy donors. Study-wide findings and caveats: Relative to equally common others, HLA-associated TCR beta chains showed greater clonal expansion in a later analysis. Previously analyzed data showed that most TCR beta V segments were productive at a frequency of about 87% or about 30%.

About this clone: Its antigen is not identified.

PCR employed 60 Vbeta and 13 Jbeta primers. Data came from immunoSEQ multiplex PCR; TCRdb stores just in-frame clones and leaves some out. This sample has roughly 190,000 clones, with 75% to 90% found just once. This TCR came from a man in his forties in good health and CMV-seropositive. Sequenced: PBMCs.

As DNA, the CDR3 is TGCGCCAGCAGCCAAGGGTCCCGGGCGGGATCTGGAAACACCATATATTTT. It encodes CASSQGSRAGSGNTIYF. This sequence joins TRBV4-1 and TRBJ1-3; D gene uncertain. The germline V gene encodes CDR1 MGHRA and CDR2 YSYEKL. The ends were cut back, 1 base at V and 1 base at J, with 14 bases in the middle. The CDR3 extends over 17 amino acids.